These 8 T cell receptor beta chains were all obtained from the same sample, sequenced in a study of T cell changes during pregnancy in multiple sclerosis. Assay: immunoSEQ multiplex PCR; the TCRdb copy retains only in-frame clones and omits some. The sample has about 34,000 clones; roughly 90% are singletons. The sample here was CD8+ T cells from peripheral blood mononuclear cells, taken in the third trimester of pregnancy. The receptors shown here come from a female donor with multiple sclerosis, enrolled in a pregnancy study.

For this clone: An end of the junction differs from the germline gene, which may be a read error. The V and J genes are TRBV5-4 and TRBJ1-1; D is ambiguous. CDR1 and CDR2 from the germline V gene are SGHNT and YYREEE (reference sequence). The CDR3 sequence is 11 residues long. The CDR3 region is CASSSPGSPTF. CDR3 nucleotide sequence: TGTGCCAGCAGCTCTCCGGGATCTCCCACCTTT.

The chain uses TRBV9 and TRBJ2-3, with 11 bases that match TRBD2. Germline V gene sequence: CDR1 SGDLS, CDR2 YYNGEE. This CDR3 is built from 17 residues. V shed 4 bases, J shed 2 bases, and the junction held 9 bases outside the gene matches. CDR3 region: CASSPDLAGGSTDTQYF. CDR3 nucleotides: TGTGCCAGCAGCCCTGACCTAGCGGGGGGTTCCACAGATACGCAGTATTTT.

The CDR3 loop is CASSFTAGFQETQYF. The CDR3 region has the DNA TGTGCCAGCAGCTTCACAGCGGGGTTCCAAGAGACCCAGTACTTC. V and J are TRBV7-3 and TRBJ2-5; 7 bases are shared with TRBD2. J gave up 1 base and V 3 bases, and 5 bases lay outside the gene matches. CDR1 and CDR2 (germline): SGHTA, FQGTGA. The CDR3 length is 15 residues.

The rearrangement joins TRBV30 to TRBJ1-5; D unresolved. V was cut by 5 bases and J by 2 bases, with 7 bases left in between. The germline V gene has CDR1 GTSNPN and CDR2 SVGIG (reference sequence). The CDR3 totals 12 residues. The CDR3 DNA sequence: TGTGCCTGGGGGAGAGGCAATCAGCCCCAGCATTTT. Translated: CAWGRGNQPQHF.

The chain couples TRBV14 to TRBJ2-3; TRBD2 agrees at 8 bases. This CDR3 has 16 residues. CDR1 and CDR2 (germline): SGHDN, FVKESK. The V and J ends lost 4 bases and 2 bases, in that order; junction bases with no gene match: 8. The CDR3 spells CASSPIGGGSTDTQYF. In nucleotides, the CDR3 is TGTGCCAGCAGCCCAATAGGCGGGGGGTCCACAGATACGCAGTATTTT.

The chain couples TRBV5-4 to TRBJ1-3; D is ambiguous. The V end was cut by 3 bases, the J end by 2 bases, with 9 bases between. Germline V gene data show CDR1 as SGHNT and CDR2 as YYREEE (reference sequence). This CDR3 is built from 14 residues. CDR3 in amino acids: CASSWGDTGNTIYF. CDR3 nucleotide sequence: TGTGCCAGCAGCTGGGGAGACACTGGAAACACCATATATTTT.

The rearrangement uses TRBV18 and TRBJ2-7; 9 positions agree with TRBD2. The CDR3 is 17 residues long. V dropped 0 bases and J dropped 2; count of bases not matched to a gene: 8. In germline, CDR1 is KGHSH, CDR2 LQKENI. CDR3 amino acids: CASSPPVAGGPAYEQYF. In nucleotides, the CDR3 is TGTGCCAGCTCACCACCGGTTGCGGGGGGGCCGGCCTACGAGCAGTACTTC.

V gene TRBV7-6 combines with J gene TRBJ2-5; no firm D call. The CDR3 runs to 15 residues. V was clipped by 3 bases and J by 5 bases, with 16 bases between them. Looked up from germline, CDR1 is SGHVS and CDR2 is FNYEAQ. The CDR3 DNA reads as TGTGCCAGCAGCTTCAACCCAACGAGTACGGAGACCCAGTACTTC. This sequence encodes CASSFNPTSTETQYF.